The clone carrying this TCR beta chain was observed a few times. The antigen remains unidentified. Germline V gives CDR1 SGHVS, CDR2 FNYEAQ. The CDR3 extends over 14 amino acids. Between the trimmed V and J ends, which lost 4 bases and 0 bases, there was a span of 4 bases. The method was immunoSEQ multiplex PCR; TCRdb's version includes in-frame clones alone and lacks a portion of them. The data hold more than 65,000 clones, with about four fifths observed a single time. This record belongs to a study of OX40 agonist ivuxolimab in advanced cancers. Overall study context: Administration of intravenous ivuxolimab to patients occurred every 2 weeks at 0.01 to 10 mg/kg. Mean age approximately 55 years, range about 20 to 85; around 80% male. General observations from the study: Expanded clones were, on average, more numerous in CD8+ T cells than in CD4+.

Sampling of blood occurred at baseline, cycle 4 day 1, and cycle 7 day 1. This receptor was taken from an adult with an advanced solid tumor such as melanoma, head and neck, liver or kidney cancer. Material: CD4+ or CD8+ T cells sorted from blood, obtained in a trial of the OX40 agonist ivuxolimab. V is TRBV7-6 and J is TRBJ2-6; D not resolved. For the CDR3, the DNA is TGTGCCAGCAGCTGGAACTCTGGGGCCAACGTCCTGACTTTC. Protein product: CASSWNSGANVLTF.